This entry concerns a single T cell receptor (beta chain). This clone has just a few counts. The antigen this receptor binds is unknown. One base away there is no much larger clone; base qualities are not given. This specimen belongs to a study of CD8+ T cells in alopecia areata (dated by TCRdb to 2017 to 2018). Regarding the research as a whole: Treated patients were enrolled in an open-label pilot trial of oral tofacitinib, 5 to 10 mg twice daily, for moderate-to-severe alopecia areata. Tofacitinib was administered for 6 to 18 months, and 6 months of follow-up off drug were then conducted to assess delayed response and recurrence. For the treated patients, the SALT score, which quantifies what percentage of scalp surface area is affected, served as the measure of disease severity. To study T cell clonal expansion in alopecia areata, the researchers applied high-throughput TCRbeta sequencing to both the C3H/HeJ mouse model and human patients. Human TCRbeta sequencing covered scalp tissue and sorted CD4+ and CD8+ peripheral blood T cells from patchy and totalis/universalis alopecia areata patients and healthy controls. Biopsies were taken from tofacitinib-treated patients at baseline and at 4 and 24 weeks of treatment, and a later scalp biopsy was taken in several of the tofacitinib-treated patients. Clonality in the scalp was compared among normal scalp (n=4), patchy alopecia areata scalp (n=8), and alopecia totalis/universalis scalp (n=8). RNA was extracted with the PAXgene miRNA kit for fixed scalp, the miRNeasy kit for PBMCs, and the RNeasy kit for mouse skin. immunoSEQ multiplex PCR using 35 Vbeta forward primers and 13 Jbeta reverse primers was used to amplify TCRbeta CDR3 regions.

Library preparation was by the immunoSEQ multiplex PCR assay. RNA was extracted from all samples and reverse transcribed into cDNA as template for TCR sequencing. SuperScript III was used to make first-strand cDNA, primed with a 2:1 mix of oligo-dT and random hexamers. Amplification bias was assessed with a synthetic immune receptor repertoire, and residual bias was removed computationally. In the original analysis: Raw reads were preprocessed to remove errors, and CDR3 was defined according to IMGT conventions as the region from the conserved cysteine to phenylalanine. To get clonality, Shannon entropy was normalized by log2 of the number of productive unique TCRs and the result was subtracted from 1. CD4 or CD8 identity of scalp clones was inferred by cross-referencing scalp TCRbeta sequences with sorted blood CD4 and CD8 repertoires. In its TCRdb copy, this immuneACCESS table keeps in-frame sequences only and misses some clones. Where compared with another copy, unresolved V genes explain less than half of these, and the others have no known cause. That table gives V, J and clone size, and the DNA gave D and trimming. The sample data list about 190,000 clones, and 60% of these were observed just once. Of the sample, approximately 1% falls within the top ten clones.

From cysteine to phenylalanine, the CDR3 is 12 amino acids long. The sequence is cut down to CDR3 DNA, 36 bases in frame from base 1. CDR1 and CDR2, looked up from the germline V gene, are ENHRY and SYGVKD. V gives up 6 bases and J gives up 6 bases, and the segment between their germline ends measures 9 bases. This specimen's time point label, per the study, means: 24 weeks on oral tofacitinib. The treatment or condition label, read with the paper, signifies: oral pan-JAK inhibitor, 5-10 mg twice daily. Lesional scalp punch biopsies and peripheral blood were collected from alopecia areata patients. After PBMCs were isolated by density centrifugation and stained for CD3, CD4 and CD8, a FACSAria was used to sort CD4+ and CD8+ T cells. Results the study describes overall, beyond this receptor: Scalp TCR repertoire analysis is complicated because resident alphabeta T cells in normal human skin are also sequenced, whereas mouse skin is dominated by gammadelta T cells. Higher clonality and more expanded CD8+ clones were observed in lesional scalp than in normal scalp, particularly in alopecia totalis/universalis, a finding suggestive of antigenic drive. During tofacitinib treatment, many expanded lesional clones remained in scalp and blood, and this persistence may partly explain relapse after treatment is stopped. Compared with mice, TCR sequences shared between patients were less clear, possibly partly because of HLA diversity across the patient population. The treated cohort was small, with a single nonresponder, so links between baseline CD8+ expansion and response need larger studies. With tofacitinib, both scalp clonality and the number of expanded CD8+ clones among the top 100 scalp clones went down significantly.

The sequence derives from a human donor with alopecia areata. This chain is built from TRBV10-3 and TRBJ2-1; D gene: possibly TRBD1, on 5 matching bases. The sample in question was CD4+ T cells sorted from blood, obtained at week 24, from a patient treated with tofacitinib. The CDR3 region has the sequence CAISGDSNEQFF. The DNA sequence is as follows: TGTGCCATCAGCGGAGACAGCAATGAGCAGTTCTTC.